This entry describes one T cell receptor (beta chain). Its antigen remains unknown. The sample is drawn from a study of a mutant IDH1 vaccine in newly diagnosed glioma. The V end lost 5 bases, the J end lost 3 bases, and 14 bases lay between the germline ends. Germline-derived CDR1 and CDR2 are SGHVS and FQNEAQ. This CDR3 contains 14 residues. The assay was immunoSEQ multiplex PCR, and TCRdb's table has in-frame clones only and misses some. The data show under 35,000 clones, around 90% seen once. Time point noted: week 11, during vaccination. Topical imiquimod was applied with each vaccine dose, which held 300 ug of mutant IDH1 20-mer peptide.

This sequence originates from a young man with glioma. The chain employs TRBV7-8 and TRBJ2-7; D is uncertain. Sequencing was performed on PBMCs, taken from a glioma patient whose treatment included an IDH1 peptide vaccine. Here the CDR3 DNA reads TGTGCCAGCAGCGCCCGTGTAAAGGGCTACGAGCAGTACTTC. This encodes CASSARVKGYEQYF.